This is a list of T cell receptor beta chains from one sample in a study of human T cells and chemical hapten exposure. A single record per CDR3 protein comes from TCRdb applying MiXCR to the RACE reads. The table has a few hundred thousand distinct CDR3 sequences, around 6% seen once. The sequencing here drew on whole blood, taken in connection with sensitization to the hapten diphenylcyclopropenone (DPC). The receptors shown here come from a woman between 18 and 29 years old with alopecia areata. Some clones in this sample may be carry-over from other donors' samples. Each CDR3 is given with its conserved first and last residue. Each record gives: V gene, CDR3 length, clone size, J gene, D gene, CDR3 DNA, CDR3 protein. The D gene is left open where the match is weak. Some rows mark clone size as missing; the rest say once, few, many or name a class of expanded clone.

>TRBV7-6|14|NA|TRBJ1-4|NA
TGTGCCAGCAGCCCCAATTGGAGTAATGAAAAACTGTTTTTT
CASSPNWSNEKLFF
>TRBV6-5|17|NA|TRBJ2-2|NA
TGTGCCAGCAGTCGGAAAGTGGGGGGCCGGGACACCGGGGAGCTGTTTTTT
CASSRKVGGRDTGELFF
>TRBV20-1|11|NA|TRBJ1-1|NA
TGCAGTGCAAGAGGCAGGGACGAAGCTTTCTTT
CSARGRDEAFF
>TRBV12-5|16|many|TRBJ1-5|NA
TGTGCTAGTGGTTTGCTGAGTGCCCTTAGCAATCAGCCCCAGCATTTT
CASGLLSALSNQPQHF
>TRBV7-2|15|many|TRBJ1-2|NA
TGTGCCAGCAGCTTAGTGGCAGGTTCCGTCTATGGCTACACCTTC
CASSLVAGSVYGYTF
>TRBV7-3|14|NA|TRBJ2-4|NA
TGTGCCAGCAGCCCCGGCCCGGTCAGGGACATTCAGTACTTC
CASSPGPVRDIQYF
>TRBV12-3/TRBV12-4|16|many|TRBJ1-1|NA
TGTGCCAGCAGGTTCTATTCCTACGACAGGAACACTGAAGCTTTCTTT
CASRFYSYDRNTEAFF
>TRBV7-2|17|many|TRBJ1-3|TRBD1
TGTGCCAGCAGCTTACGTGGGACAGGGGGCGCTGGAAACACCATATATTTT
CASSLRGTGGAGNTIYF
>TRBV6-1|14|few|TRBJ2-1|TRBD2
TGTGCCAGCAGTGAAGGGACGAGCGGGGGGAAGCAGTTCTTC
CASSEGTSGGKQFF
>TRBV7-9|14|many|TRBJ1-1|TRBD1
TGTGCCAGCAGCCCCTGGGACAGGGTCCCTGAAGCTTTCTTT
CASSPWDRVPEAFF
>TRBV7-9|14|NA|TRBJ1-2|NA
TGTGCCAGCAGCTCATCGGCGACTAACTATGGCTACACCTTC
CASSSSATNYGYTF
>TRBV5-1|12|many|TRBJ1-1|NA
TGCGCCAGCAGCCAGGGGAAGGCTGAAGCTTTCTTT
CASSQGKAEAFF
>TRBV7-6|15|many|TRBJ2-3|TRBD1
TGTGCCAGCAGCCGAGGACAGGGGACAGAGGATACGCAGTATTTT
CASSRGQGTEDTQYF
>TRBV4-3|16|many|TRBJ2-6|NA
TGCGCCAGCAGCCAAGATTTCGGCTCTGGGGCCAACGTCCTGACTTTC
CASSQDFGSGANVLTF
>TRBV12-5|18|many|TRBJ1-4|NA
TGTGCTAGTGGCATGGGACTTCTGGAGGTCGGCACTAATGAAAAACTGTTTTTT
CASGMGLLEVGTNEKLFF
>TRBV9|14|NA|TRBJ2-3|NA
TGTGCCAGCAGCGTAGAAGGGCAGCGCGATACGCAGTATTTT
CASSVEGQRDTQYF
>TRBV2|15|few|TRBJ2-7|NA
TGTGCCAGCAGTGCGGAGAGTGGCGGCGGCTACGAGCAGTACTTC
CASSAESGGGYEQYF
>TRBV18|14|many|TRBJ2-3|NA
TGTGCCAGCTCACCAAATGGCGGCACAGATACGCAGTATTTT
CASSPNGGTDTQYF
>TRBV4-3|14|few|TRBJ2-7|NA
TGCGCCAGCAGCCAAGCCGATAAGGCCTACGAGCAGTACTTC
CASSQADKAYEQYF
>TRBV28|14|NA|TRBJ2-3|TRBD1
TGTGCCAGCAGTAACAGGGGGCGCGCAGATACGCAGTATTTT
CASSNRGRADTQYF
>TRBV7-6|13|NA|TRBJ2-5|NA
TGTGCCAGCAGCTTATTAAGTACAGAGACCCAGTACTTC
CASSLLSTETQYF
>TRBV6-6|16|many|TRBJ1-6|NA
TGTGCCAGCAGTTACTCAAGGGGCTCCTATAATTCACCCCTCCACTTT
CASSYSRGSYNSPLHF
>TRBV6-2/TRBV6-3|15|NA|TRBJ2-3|NA
TGTGCCAGCAGTACCCCGCTGCGGGGCGCAGATACGCAGTATTTT
CASSTPLRGADTQYF
>TRBV6-6|15|many|TRBJ1-2|NA
TGTGCCAGCAACCAGGCCGCCAGGCCGATCTATGGCTACACCTTC
CASNQAARPIYGYTF
>TRBV7-3|14|many|TRBJ1-2|NA
TGTGCCAGCAGCTTAACGCCCGGTAACTATGGCTACACCTTC
CASSLTPGNYGYTF
>TRBV4-2|14|NA|TRBJ2-7|TRBD2
TGTGCCAGCAGCCAACCGGGGGGTACCTACGAGCAGTACTTC
CASSQPGGTYEQYF
>TRBV7-9|20|few|TRBJ1-3|NA
TGTGCCAGCAGCGATAACGTCCGACCTCTTTCGAGACCCTCTGGAAACACCATATATTTT
CASSDNVRPLSRPSGNTIYF
>TRBV20-1|11|NA|TRBJ2-7|NA
TGCAGTGCCCCCCGCGGGACCGAGCAGTACTTC
CSAPRGTEQYF
>TRBV3-1|16|few|TRBJ2-2|NA
TGTGCCAGCAGCCAAGCTACCGGGGCGAACACCGGGGAGCTGTTTTTT
CASSQATGANTGELFF
>TRBV5-1|16|NA|TRBJ2-7|TRBD2
TGCGCCAGCAGATCCTCTAGCGGGGGGTTCCAGAGTGAGCAGTACTTC
CASRSSSGGFQSEQYF
>TRBV5-1|15|many|TRBJ1-1|NA
TGCGCCAGCAGCGTGGACAGTGGAATGAACACTGAAGCTTTCTTT
CASSVDSGMNTEAFF
>TRBV7-8|15|many|TRBJ1-4|TRBD1
TGTGCCAGCAGCTTAGCTGGGACAGGGGATGAAAAACTGTTTTTT
CASSLAGTGDEKLFF
>TRBV10-3|14|few|TRBJ2-5|NA
TGTGCCATCAGGGAGGACAGTTCCCAAGAGACCCAGTACTTC
CAIREDSSQETQYF
>TRBV7-9|15|NA|TRBJ2-7|NA
TGTGCCAGCAGCTTAGCGGTGACAGCATTCTACGAGCAGTACTTC
CASSLAVTAFYEQYF
>TRBV2|14|few|TRBJ2-1|TRBD2
TGTGCCAGCACACCCTGGGGGAGGGGTGGTGAGCAGTTCTTC
CASTPWGRGGEQFF
>TRBV25-1|11|few|TRBJ2-7|NA
TGTGCCAGCAGTGAGGCCCGACAGTTACTCTTC
CASSEARQLLF
>TRBV6-4|13|many|TRBJ2-3|NA
TGTGCCAGCAGCGATGACAGGCGGGGTACGCAGTATTTT
CASSDDRRGTQYF
>TRBV4-3|13|NA|TRBJ2-3|NA
TGCGCCAGCAGCCAAGATTTGTCGGATACGCAGTATTTT
CASSQDLSDTQYF
>TRBV28|14|few|TRBJ1-1|TRBD1
TGTGCCAGCAATGGACAGGGGAGGAACACTGAAGCTTTCTTT
CASNGQGRNTEAFF
>TRBV6-1|16|few|TRBJ2-5|NA
TGTGCCAGCAGTGAATTGCTCCGGGTGACAGGAGAGACCCAGTACTTC
CASSELLRVTGETQYF
>TRBV5-1|15|few|TRBJ2-1|TRBD2
TGCGCCAGCAGCTTGGATAGCGGGGGGGCCGGAGAGCAGTTCTTC
CASSLDSGGAGEQFF
>TRBV5-6|15|many|TRBJ2-3|NA
TGTGCCAGCAGCTTGCTGGGGATCGGGGCAGATACGCAGTATTTT
CASSLLGIGADTQYF
>TRBV6-5|12|NA|TRBJ1-1|NA
TGTGCCAGCAGTTTACCCCAGGGGAGGGATTTCTTT
CASSLPQGRDFF
>TRBV6-2/TRBV6-3|15|many|TRBJ1-5|NA
TGTGCCAGCAGTTACTCGAGGGGGGCGCATCAGCCCCAGCATTTT
CASSYSRGAHQPQHF
>TRBV20-1|12|NA|TRBJ1-5|NA
TGCAGTGCTCTTGGTAGCAATCAGCCCCAGCATTTT
CSALGSNQPQHF
>TRBV3-1|13|many|TRBJ2-7|TRBD2
TGTGCCAGCAGCCAAAGGGAGGGTAGCGAGCAGTACTTC
CASSQREGSEQYF
>TRBV10-3|15|many|TRBJ1-2|NA
TGTGCCATCAGTGCGGCAACAGCTACATTCTATGGCTACACCTTC
CAISAATATFYGYTF
>TRBV27|13|few|TRBJ2-3|NA
TGTGCCAGCGGTCCCGGGGGGCCGGGTACGCAGTATTTT
CASGPGGPGTQYF
>TRBV6-2/TRBV6-3|15|NA|TRBJ1-2|TRBD1
TGTGCCAGCAGTAAGGACAGGCCGTACTACTATGGCTACACCTTC
CASSKDRPYYYGYTF